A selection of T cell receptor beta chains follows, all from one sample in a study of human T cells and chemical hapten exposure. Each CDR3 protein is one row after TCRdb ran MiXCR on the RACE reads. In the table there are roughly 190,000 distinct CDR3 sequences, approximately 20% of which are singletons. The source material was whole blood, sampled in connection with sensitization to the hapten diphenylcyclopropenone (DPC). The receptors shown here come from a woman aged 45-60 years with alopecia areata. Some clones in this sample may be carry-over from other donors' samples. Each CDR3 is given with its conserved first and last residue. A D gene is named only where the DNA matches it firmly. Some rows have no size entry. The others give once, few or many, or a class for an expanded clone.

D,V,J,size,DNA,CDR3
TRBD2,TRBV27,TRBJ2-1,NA,TGTGCCAGCAGTTTACGGGAGGGCGATGAGCAGTTCTTC,CASSLREGDEQFF
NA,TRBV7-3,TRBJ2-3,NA,TGTGCCAGCGGACCTTCAGGGGCAGATACGCAGTATTTT,CASGPSGADTQYF
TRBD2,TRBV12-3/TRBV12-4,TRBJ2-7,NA,TGTGCCAGCAGTTTGGGTCTAGCGGGAGTAGGCACCGAGCAGTACTTC,CASSLGLAGVGTEQYF
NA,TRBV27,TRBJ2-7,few,TGTGCCAGCAGTGGGCTAGCGCCCTACGAGCAGTACTTC,CASSGLAPYEQYF
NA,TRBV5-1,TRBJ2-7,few,TGCGCCAGCAGCTTGGAAGTCCCGTTGAGCGAGCAGTACTTC,CASSLEVPLSEQYF
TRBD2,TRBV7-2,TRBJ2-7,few,TGTGCCAGCAGCTCCGTAGCGGGATCGGTATCCTACGAGCAGTACTTC,CASSSVAGSVSYEQYF
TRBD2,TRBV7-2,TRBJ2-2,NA,TGTGCCAGCAGCCGCCTGGGGGGGAGGACCACCGGGGAGCTGTTTTTT,CASSRLGGRTTGELFF
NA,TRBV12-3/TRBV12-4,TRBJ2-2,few,TGTGCCAGCAGTTTCGGGACTCGATGGAACACCGGGGAGCTGTTTTTT,CASSFGTRWNTGELFF
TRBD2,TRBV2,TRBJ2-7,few,TGTGCCAGCAGTGGGGGAGGGGAGAGGGAGCAGTACTTC,CASSGGGEREQYF
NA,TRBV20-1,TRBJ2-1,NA,TGCAGTGCCCTGGAAGGGGAGCAGTTCTTC,CSALEGEQFF
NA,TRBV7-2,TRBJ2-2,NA,TGTGCCAGCAGCCTCGGCAGGATAGCGTCGAACACCGGGGAGCTGTTTTTT,CASSLGRIASNTGELFF
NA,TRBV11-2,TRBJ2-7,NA,TGTGCCAGCAGCCCAAACATACAGGGCTCCTCCTACGAGCAGTACTTC,CASSPNIQGSSYEQYF
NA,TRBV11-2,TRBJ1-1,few,TGTGCCAGCACCCGAGTGACGGGCGCTGAAGCTTTCTTT,CASTRVTGAEAFF
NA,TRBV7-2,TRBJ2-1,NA,TGTGCCAGCAGCCTAGGGGTTAATGAGCAGTTCTTC,CASSLGVNEQFF
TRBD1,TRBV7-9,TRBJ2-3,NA,TGTGCCAGCAGCCCTCCCGGGACAGGGGTGACAGATACGCAGTATTTT,CASSPPGTGVTDTQYF
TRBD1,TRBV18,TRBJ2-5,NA,TGTGCCAGCTCACCAGGACAGGGGACGGAGACCCAGTACTTC,CASSPGQGTETQYF
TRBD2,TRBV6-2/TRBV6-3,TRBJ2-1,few,TGTGCCAGCACGCGGGAGGGCTATGAGCAGTTCTTC,CASTREGYEQFF
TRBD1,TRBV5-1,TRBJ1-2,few,TGCGCCAGCAGCCCGGACAGGGCAGAGCTTGGCTACACCTTC,CASSPDRAELGYTF
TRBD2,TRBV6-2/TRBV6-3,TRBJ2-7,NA,TGTGCCAGCACCTCGGCTCAGCGGGGCTACGAGCAGTACTTC,CASTSAQRGYEQYF
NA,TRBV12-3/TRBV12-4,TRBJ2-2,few,TGTGCCAGCAGTTTAAAGGGCCCCGGGGAGCTGTTTTTT,CASSLKGPGELFF
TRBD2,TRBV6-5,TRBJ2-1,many,TGTGCCAGCAGTTACCGGCCGGGACTAGGGCGCAATGAGCAGTTCTTC,CASSYRPGLGRNEQFF
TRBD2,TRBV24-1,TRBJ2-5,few,TGTGCCACCAGTGATAACACGGGAGGAGAGACCCAGTACTTC,CATSDNTGGETQYF
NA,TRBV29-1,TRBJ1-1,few,TGCAGCGTTGAAAAGGTGGTGAACACTGAAGCTTTCTTT,CSVEKVVNTEAFF
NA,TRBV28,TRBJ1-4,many,TGTGCCAGCAGTGCAAATGGCAGGGTGGGAAAACTGTTTTTT,CASSANGRVGKLFF
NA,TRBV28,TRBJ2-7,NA,TGTGCCAGCAGTTTAAGGGGCACTAGCCCCACCTACGAGCAGTACTTC,CASSLRGTSPTYEQYF